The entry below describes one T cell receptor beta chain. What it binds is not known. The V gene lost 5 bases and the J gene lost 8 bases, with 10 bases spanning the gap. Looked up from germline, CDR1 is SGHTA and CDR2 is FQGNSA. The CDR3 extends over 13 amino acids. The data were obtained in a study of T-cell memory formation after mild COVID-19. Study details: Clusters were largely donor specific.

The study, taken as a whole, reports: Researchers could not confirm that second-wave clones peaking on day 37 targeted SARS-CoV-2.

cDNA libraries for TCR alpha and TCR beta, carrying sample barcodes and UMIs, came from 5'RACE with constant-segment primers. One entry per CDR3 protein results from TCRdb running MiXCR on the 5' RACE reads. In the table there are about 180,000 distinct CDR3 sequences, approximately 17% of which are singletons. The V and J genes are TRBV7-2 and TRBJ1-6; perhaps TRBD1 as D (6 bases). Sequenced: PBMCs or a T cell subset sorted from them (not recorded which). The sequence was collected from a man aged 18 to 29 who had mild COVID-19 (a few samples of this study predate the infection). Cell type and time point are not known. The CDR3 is CASSPTGDSPLHF. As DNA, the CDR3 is TGTGCCAGCAGCCCGACAGGAGATTCACCCCTCCACTTT.